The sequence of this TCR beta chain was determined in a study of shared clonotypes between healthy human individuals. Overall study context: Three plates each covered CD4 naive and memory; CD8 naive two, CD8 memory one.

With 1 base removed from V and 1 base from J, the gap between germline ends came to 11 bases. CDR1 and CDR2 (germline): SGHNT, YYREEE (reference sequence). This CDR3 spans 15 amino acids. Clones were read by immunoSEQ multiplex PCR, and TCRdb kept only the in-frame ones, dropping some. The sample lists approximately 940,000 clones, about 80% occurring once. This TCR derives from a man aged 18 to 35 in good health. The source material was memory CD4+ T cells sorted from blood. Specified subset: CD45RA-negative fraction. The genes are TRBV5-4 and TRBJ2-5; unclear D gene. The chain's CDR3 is CASSLNPGIQETQYF. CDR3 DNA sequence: TGTGCCAGCAGCTTGAATCCCGGAATCCAAGAGACCCAGTACTTC.